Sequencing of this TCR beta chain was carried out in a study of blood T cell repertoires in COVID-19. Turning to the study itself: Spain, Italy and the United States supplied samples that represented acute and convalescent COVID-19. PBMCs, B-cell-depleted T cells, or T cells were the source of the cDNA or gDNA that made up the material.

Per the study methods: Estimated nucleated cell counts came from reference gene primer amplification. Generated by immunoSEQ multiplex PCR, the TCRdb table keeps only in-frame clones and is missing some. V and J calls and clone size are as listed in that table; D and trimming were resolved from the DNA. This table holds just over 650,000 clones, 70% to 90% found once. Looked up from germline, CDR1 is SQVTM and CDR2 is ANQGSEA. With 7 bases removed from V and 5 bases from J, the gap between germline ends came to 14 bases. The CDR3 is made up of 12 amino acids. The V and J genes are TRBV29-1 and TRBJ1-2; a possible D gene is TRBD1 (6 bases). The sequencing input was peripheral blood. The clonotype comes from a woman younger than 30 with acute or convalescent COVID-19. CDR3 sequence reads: CSDLQGDYGYTF. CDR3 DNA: TGCAGCGACCTACAGGGCGATTATGGCTACACCTTC.